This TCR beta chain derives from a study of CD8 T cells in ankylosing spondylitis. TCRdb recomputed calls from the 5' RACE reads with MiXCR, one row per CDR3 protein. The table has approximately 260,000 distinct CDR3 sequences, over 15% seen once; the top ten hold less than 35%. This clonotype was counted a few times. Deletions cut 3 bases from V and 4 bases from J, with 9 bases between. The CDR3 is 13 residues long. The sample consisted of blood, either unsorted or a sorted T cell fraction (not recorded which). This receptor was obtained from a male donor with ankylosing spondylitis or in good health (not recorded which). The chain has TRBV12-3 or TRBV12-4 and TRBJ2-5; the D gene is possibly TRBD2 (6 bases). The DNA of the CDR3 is TGTGCCAGCAGTTTGGAGGGGCCAGAGACCCAGTACTTC. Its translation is CASSLEGPETQYF.